This T cell receptor beta chain was observed in a study of cytotoxic CD8 clonotypes in ibrutinib-treated CLL. Overall study: Sample averages reached hundreds of thousands of productive templates and 94,082 productive rearrangements.

Germline CDR1 SGDLS, CDR2 YYNGEE. This CDR3 is built from 12 residues. V lost 6 bases to trimming and J lost 5 bases, with 11 bases between them. Assay: immunoSEQ multiplex PCR; the TCRdb copy retains only in-frame clones and omits some. Altogether 150,000 or so clones are present, around three quarters being singletons, with the ten largest covering roughly 13%. The J gene is TRBJ1-2, the V gene TRBV9, with D unresolved. The source was PBMCs, collected after 12 months of ibrutinib treatment. This TCR came from a human donor with chronic lymphocytic leukemia. CDR3 region: CASNSGLYGYTF. The CDR3 coding sequence is TGTGCCAGCAACTCAGGCCTTTATGGCTACACCTTC. Supplemented by reference TRBV9 and TRBJ1-2, the full variable domain reads DSGVTQTPKHLITATGQRVTLRCSPRSGDLSVYWYQQSLDQGLQFLIQYYNGEERAKGNILERFSAQQFPDLHSELNLSSLELGDSALYFCASNSGLYGYTFGSGTRLTVV.